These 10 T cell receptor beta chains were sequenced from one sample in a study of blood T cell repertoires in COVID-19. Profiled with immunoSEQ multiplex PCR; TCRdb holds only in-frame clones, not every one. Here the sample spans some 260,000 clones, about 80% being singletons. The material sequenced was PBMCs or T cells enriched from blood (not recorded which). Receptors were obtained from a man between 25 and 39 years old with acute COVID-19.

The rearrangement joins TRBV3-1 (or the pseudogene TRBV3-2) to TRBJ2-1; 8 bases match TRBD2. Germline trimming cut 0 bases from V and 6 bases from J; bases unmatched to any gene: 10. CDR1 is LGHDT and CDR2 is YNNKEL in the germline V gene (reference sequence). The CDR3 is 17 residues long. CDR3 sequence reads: CASSQEAGGGRSNEQFF. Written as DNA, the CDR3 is TGTGCCAGCAGCCAAGAGGCTGGGGGCGGGAGGAGCAATGAGCAGTTCTTC.

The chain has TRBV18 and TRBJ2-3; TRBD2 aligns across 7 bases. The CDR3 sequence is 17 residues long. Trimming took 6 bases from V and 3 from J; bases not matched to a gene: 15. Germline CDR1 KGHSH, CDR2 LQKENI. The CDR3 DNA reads TGTGCCAGCTCCATCCTTCAGCGGTCAGCGGGAACAGATACGCAGTATTTT. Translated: CASSILQRSAGTDTQYF.

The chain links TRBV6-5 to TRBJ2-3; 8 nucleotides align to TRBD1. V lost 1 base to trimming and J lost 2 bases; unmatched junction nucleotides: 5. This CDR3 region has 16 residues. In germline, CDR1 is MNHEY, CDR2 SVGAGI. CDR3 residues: CASSYFGQGATDTQYF. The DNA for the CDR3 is TGTGCCAGCAGTTACTTCGGACAGGGCGCCACAGATACGCAGTATTTT.

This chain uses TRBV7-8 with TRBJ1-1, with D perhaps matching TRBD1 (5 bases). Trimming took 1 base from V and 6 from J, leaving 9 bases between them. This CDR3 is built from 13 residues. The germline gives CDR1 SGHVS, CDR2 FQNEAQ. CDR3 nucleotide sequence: TGTGCCAGCAGCTTAGGGTGGGGGGCTGAAGCTTTCTTT. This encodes CASSLGWGAEAFF.

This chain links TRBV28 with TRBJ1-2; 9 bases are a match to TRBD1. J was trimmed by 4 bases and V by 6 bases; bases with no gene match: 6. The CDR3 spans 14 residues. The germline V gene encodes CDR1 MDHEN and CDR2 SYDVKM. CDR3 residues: CASSVDRGPYGYTF. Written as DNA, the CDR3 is TGTGCCAGCAGCGTGGACAGGGGACCCTATGGCTACACCTTC.

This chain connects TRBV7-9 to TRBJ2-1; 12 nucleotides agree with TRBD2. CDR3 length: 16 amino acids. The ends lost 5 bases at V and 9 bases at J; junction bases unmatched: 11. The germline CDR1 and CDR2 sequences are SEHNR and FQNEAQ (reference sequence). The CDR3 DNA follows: TGTGCCAGCAGCACGACTAGCGGGAGTTGGTCTTTTGAGCAGTTCTTC. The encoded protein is CASSTTSGSWSFEQFF.

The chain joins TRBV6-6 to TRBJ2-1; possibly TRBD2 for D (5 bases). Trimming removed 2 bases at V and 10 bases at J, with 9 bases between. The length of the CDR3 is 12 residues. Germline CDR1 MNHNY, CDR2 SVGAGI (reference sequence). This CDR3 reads CASSYRPGEQFF. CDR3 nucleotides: TGTGCCAGCAGTTACCGGCCGGGAGAGCAGTTCTTC.

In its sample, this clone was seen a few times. CDR3 region: CASSPTGLRVGNQPQHF. CDR3 bases: TGTGCCAGCAGCCCAACAGGGTTGAGGGTGGGCAATCAGCCCCAGCATTTT. This chain links TRBV28 with TRBJ1-5, with D possibly being TRBD1 (6 bases). The CDR3 loop spans 17 amino acids. The germline gives CDR1 MDHEN, CDR2 SYDVKM. V lost 6 bases and J 2 bases, leaving 20 bases between the germline ends.

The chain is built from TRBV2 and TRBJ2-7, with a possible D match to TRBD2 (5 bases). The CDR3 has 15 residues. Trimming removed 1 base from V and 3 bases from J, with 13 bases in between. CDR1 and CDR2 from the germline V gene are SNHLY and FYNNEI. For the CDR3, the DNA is TGTGCCAGCAGTGAAGGTTTGGGTCGGGGCTACGAGCAGTACGTC. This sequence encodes CASSEGLGRGYEQYV.

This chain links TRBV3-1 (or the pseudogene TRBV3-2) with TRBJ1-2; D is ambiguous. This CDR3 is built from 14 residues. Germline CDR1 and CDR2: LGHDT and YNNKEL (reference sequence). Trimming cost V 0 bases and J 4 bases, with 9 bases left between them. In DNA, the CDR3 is TGTGCCAGCAGCCAAGATAACGGACTCTATGGCTACACCTTC. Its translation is CASSQDNGLYGYTF.